These T cell receptor beta chains were read from a single sample in a study of cytomegalovirus exposure and HLA in healthy donors. Only in-frame clones appear in the TCRdb table, and some are missing; sequencing was by immunoSEQ multiplex PCR. This table has about 97,000 clones, 50% to 70% appearing once. The sample was PBMCs. These receptors all come from a human donor in good health. The CDR3 runs from the conserved cysteine through the conserved F or W. The order of the fields is V gene, clone size, D gene, J gene, CDR3 protein, CDR3 DNA. D genes are given only for firm matches. Clone size is given for some rows only: seen once, a few or many times, or a class if the clone is expanded.

v_call: TRBV9; clone_size: -; d_call: TRBD1; j_call: TRBJ1-3; cdr3_aa: CASSVTGTGGNTIYF; cdr3_nt: TGTGCCAGCAGCGTAACCGGGACAGGGGGAAACACCATATATTTT
v_call: TRBV29-1; clone_size: few; d_call: -; j_call: TRBJ2-5; cdr3_aa: CSVRPEGPETQYF; cdr3_nt: TGCAGCGTCCGACCAGAGGGTCCCGAGACCCAGTACTTC
v_call: TRBV5-4; clone_size: -; d_call: -; j_call: TRBJ2-5; cdr3_aa: CASSSIHQGETQYF; cdr3_nt: TGTGCCAGCAGCTCAATCCATCAGGGAGAGACCCAGTACTTC
v_call: TRBV5-6; clone_size: once; d_call: TRBD1; j_call: TRBJ2-5; cdr3_aa: CASSLWGTGRVLGETQYF; cdr3_nt: TGTGCCAGCAGCTTGTGGGGGACAGGGCGTGTTTTAGGAGAGACCCAGTACTTC
v_call: TRBV5-1; clone_size: -; d_call: TRBD2; j_call: TRBJ2-7; cdr3_aa: CASGIRQREDTSYEQYF; cdr3_nt: TGCGCCAGCGGAATCAGGCAGCGGGAGGATACCTCCTACGAGCAGTACTTC
v_call: TRBV7-8; clone_size: -; d_call: -; j_call: TRBJ2-1; cdr3_aa: CASSSLFSNEQFF; cdr3_nt: TGTGCCAGCAGCTCCCTTTTTTCCAATGAGCAGTTCTTC
v_call: TRBV14; clone_size: -; d_call: TRBD2; j_call: TRBJ2-3; cdr3_aa: CASSPLSLAGNTDTQYF; cdr3_nt: TGTGCCAGCAGTCCTTTGTCACTAGCGGGGAACACAGATACGCAGTATTTT
v_call: TRBV27; clone_size: few; d_call: -; j_call: TRBJ2-7; cdr3_aa: CASSLRTPSYEQYF; cdr3_nt: TGTGCCAGCAGTTTACGCACTCCCTCCTACGAGCAGTACTTC
v_call: TRBV29-1; clone_size: once; d_call: -; j_call: TRBJ2-1; cdr3_aa: CSVDIQGLSEQFF; cdr3_nt: TGCAGCGTTGATATACAGGGTCTAAGTGAGCAGTTCTTC
v_call: TRBV5-1; clone_size: -; d_call: -; j_call: TRBJ2-3; cdr3_aa: CASSLITGGSTDTQYF; cdr3_nt: TGCGCCAGCAGCTTGATAACCGGGGGAAGCACAGATACGCAGTATTTT
v_call: TRBV29-1; clone_size: -; d_call: TRBD2; j_call: TRBJ2-1; cdr3_aa: CSVEDLLAGGEQFF; cdr3_nt: TGCAGCGTTGAAGATCTTCTGGCGGGAGGCGAGCAGTTCTTC
v_call: TRBV5-5; clone_size: -; d_call: -; j_call: TRBJ2-5; cdr3_aa: CASSLFPEETQYF; cdr3_nt: TGTGCCAGCAGCTTGTTTCCAGAAGAGACCCAGTACTTC
v_call: TRBV27; clone_size: few; d_call: TRBD1; j_call: TRBJ1-2; cdr3_aa: CASSWDRVAGYTF; cdr3_nt: TGTGCCAGCAGTTGGGACAGGGTGGCTGGCTACACCTTC
v_call: TRBV19; clone_size: once; d_call: TRBD1; j_call: TRBJ1-5; cdr3_aa: CASSMGTGPNQPQHF; cdr3_nt: TGTGCCAGTAGTATGGGGACAGGGCCGAATCAGCCCCAGCATTTT
v_call: TRBV18; clone_size: -; d_call: TRBD1; j_call: TRBJ1-5; cdr3_aa: CASSPDDRAGQPQHF; cdr3_nt: TGTGCCAGCTCACCAGACGACAGGGCTGGTCAGCCCCAGCATTTT
v_call: TRBV6-5; clone_size: -; d_call: -; j_call: TRBJ2-5; cdr3_aa: CASRRGAGETQYF; cdr3_nt: TGTGCCAGCCGCCGGGGGGCGGGAGAGACCCAGTACTTC
v_call: TRBV19; clone_size: -; d_call: TRBD1; j_call: TRBJ1-5; cdr3_aa: CASSPRDRVSNQPQHF; cdr3_nt: TGTGCCAGTAGTCCTCGGGACAGGGTGAGCAATCAGCCCCAGCATTTT
v_call: TRBV10-2; clone_size: -; d_call: TRBD2; j_call: TRBJ2-7; cdr3_aa: CASSRGTSGTYEQYF; cdr3_nt: TGCGCCAGCAGCAGAGGGACTAGCGGGACCTACGAGCAGTACTTC
v_call: TRBV27; clone_size: -; d_call: TRBD1; j_call: TRBJ1-6; cdr3_aa: CASTTSTGQGYSPLHF; cdr3_nt: TGTGCCAGCACTACAAGCACGGGACAGGGGTATTCACCCCTCCACTTT
v_call: TRBV28; clone_size: -; d_call: TRBD2; j_call: TRBJ2-7; cdr3_aa: CASSNLAGVNEQYF; cdr3_nt: TGTGCCAGCAGTAACCTAGCGGGAGTTAACGAGCAGTACTTC
v_call: TRBV7-8; clone_size: -; d_call: -; j_call: TRBJ1-5; cdr3_aa: CASSLVGEGHQPQHF; cdr3_nt: TGTGCCAGCAGCTTAGTCGGTGAGGGTCACCAGCCCCAGCATTTT
v_call: TRBV5-4; clone_size: -; d_call: TRBD2; j_call: TRBJ2-7; cdr3_aa: CASSLSAGLAGEQYF; cdr3_nt: TGTGCCAGCAGCTTGTCTGCGGGACTAGCAGGCGAGCAGTACTTC
v_call: TRBV2; clone_size: once; d_call: TRBD1; j_call: TRBJ2-7; cdr3_aa: CASSEMRAGGEQYF; cdr3_nt: TGTGCCAGCAGTGAGATGCGGGCAGGGGGCGAGCAGTACTTC
v_call: TRBV19; clone_size: -; d_call: TRBD2; j_call: TRBJ2-3; cdr3_aa: CASRLAGADTQYF; cdr3_nt: TGTGCCAGTAGACTAGCGGGAGCAGATACGCAGTATTTT
v_call: TRBV6-5; clone_size: -; d_call: -; j_call: TRBJ2-3; cdr3_aa: CASSYSSGHDTQYF; cdr3_nt: TGTGCCAGCAGTTACTCCTCAGGACATGATACGCAGTATTTT
v_call: TRBV18; clone_size: few; d_call: -; j_call: TRBJ1-1; cdr3_aa: CASSSLGGKSEAFF; cdr3_nt: TGTGCCAGCTCCAGCCTTGGGGGGAAATCTGAAGCTTTCTTT
v_call: TRBV6-5; clone_size: few; d_call: TRBD1; j_call: TRBJ1-5; cdr3_aa: CASSPDRAANQPQHF; cdr3_nt: TGTGCCAGCAGCCCGGACAGGGCGGCCAATCAGCCCCAGCATTTT
v_call: TRBV10-2; clone_size: -; d_call: TRBD1; j_call: TRBJ1-2; cdr3_aa: CASSARKLQGAHYGYTF; cdr3_nt: TGCGCCAGCAGTGCCCGGAAATTACAGGGGGCTCACTATGGCTACACCTTC
v_call: TRBV30; clone_size: once; d_call: TRBD1; j_call: TRBJ2-7; cdr3_aa: CAWSGMDRGLYEQYF; cdr3_nt: TGTGCCTGGAGTGGGATGGACAGGGGGCTTTACGAGCAGTACTTC
v_call: TRBV19; clone_size: -; d_call: -; j_call: TRBJ2-1; cdr3_aa: CASSISSWDNEQFF; cdr3_nt: TGTGCCAGTAGTATCAGTAGCTGGGACAATGAGCAGTTCTTC
v_call: TRBV30; clone_size: -; d_call: -; j_call: TRBJ1-5; cdr3_aa: CAWSGSSLPGRQPQHF; cdr3_nt: TGTGCCTGGAGCGGCTCCAGTCTTCCAGGTCGTCAGCCCCAGCATTTT